The 9 T cell receptor beta chains below were found in one sample sequenced in a study of blood T cell repertoires in COVID-19. The method was immunoSEQ multiplex PCR; TCRdb's version includes in-frame clones alone and lacks a portion of them. The sample has approximately 360,000 clones; less than 90% are singletons. Sequencing was carried out using PBMCs or T cells enriched from blood (not recorded which). The receptors here all came from a woman aged 50 to 60 who had recovered from COVID-19.

The chain joins TRBV19 to TRBJ1-5; the D gene is possibly TRBD1 (6 bases). The germline V and J ends were trimmed by 3 bases and 2 bases, with 11 bases remaining between them. The length of the CDR3 is 15 residues. Looked up from germline, CDR1 is LNHDA and CDR2 is SQIVND (reference sequence). CDR3 loop: CASSMEQGGNQPQHF. In DNA form, the CDR3 reads TGTGCCAGTAGTATGGAACAGGGTGGCAATCAGCCCCAGCATTTT.

Concerning this clone itself: The sample holds other DNA sequences that translate to the same CDR3. The chain is built from TRBV18 and TRBJ2-1; D possibly corresponds to TRBD2 (6 bases). The CDR3 length is 14 residues. CDR1 KGHSH and CDR2 LQKENI come from the germline V gene. Trimming cost V 3 bases and J 6 bases, with 12 bases left between them. This CDR3 reads CASSPGGSGNEQFF. The CDR3 DNA is TGTGCCAGCTCACCGGGAGGCTCCGGCAATGAGCAGTTCTTC.

The rearrangement links TRBV27 to TRBJ1-5, with a tentative D call TRBD1 (6 bases). CDR1 and CDR2 (germline): MNHEY, SMNVEV (reference sequence). The V gene lost 6 bases and the J gene lost 1 base, with 7 bases spanning the gap. CDR3 length equals 13 residues. This chain's CDR3 is CASRTGSNQPQHF. The DNA for the CDR3 is TGTGCCAGCAGGACAGGAAGCAATCAGCCCCAGCATTTT.

The chain is built from TRBV6-5 and TRBJ2-7, with TRBD1 identical over 7 bases. Germline CDR1 and CDR2: MNHEY and SVGAGI. After removal of 7 bases from V and 3 bases from J, the junction contained 9 bases not matched to a gene. This CDR3 region has 14 residues. The CDR3 protein is CASMSETGSYEQYF. The CDR3 DNA reads as TGTGCCAGCATGTCAGAGACAGGGAGCTACGAGCAGTACTTC.

V usage is TRBV3-1 (or the pseudogene TRBV3-2) and J usage is TRBJ1-2; 8 bases align to TRBD1. The ends lost 0 bases at V and 4 bases at J; junction bases unmatched: 4. The CDR3 is 15 amino acids. Looked up from germline, CDR1 is LGHDT and CDR2 is YNNKEL (reference sequence). Written as DNA, the CDR3 is TGTGCCAGCAGCCAAGACCCAGGGGGCGGCTATGGCTACACCTTC. Its translation is CASSQDPGGGYGYTF.

V and J are TRBV19 and TRBJ1-2; TRBD1 matches 9 bases. V gave up 4 bases and J gave up 4 bases; unmatched junction bases: 7. Germline V CDR1 and CDR2: LNHDA, SQIVND (reference sequence). This CDR3 is 15 amino acids long. DNA of the CDR3: TGTGCCAGTAGTACAGACAGGGGGATACTCTATGGCTACACCTTC. Translating gives CASSTDRGILYGYTF.

The chain has TRBV7-9 and TRBJ1-6; D might be TRBD1 (5 bases). Germline assignment: CDR1 SEHNR and CDR2 FQNEAQ (reference sequence). The CDR3 runs 15 residues. V shed 5 bases and J shed 10 bases, with 18 bases lying between them. CDR3 residues: CASSASGTGGSPLHF. The CDR3 nucleotides are TGTGCCAGCAGCGCCTCAGGGACTGGTGGCTCACCCCTCCACTTT.

This clone has only one observation. The chain joins TRBV11-3 to TRBJ2-3, with a tentative D call TRBD1 (5 bases). CDR1 is SGHNT, CDR2 YENEEA, per germline. CDR3 length: 15 residues. V lost 1 base and J 0 bases, leaving 8 bases between the germline ends. The chain's CDR3 is CASSLGQGSTDTQYF. CDR3 nucleotide sequence: TGTGCCAGCAGCTTAGGGCAGGGAAGCACAGATACGCAGTATTTT. The variable domain in full, with the rest retrieved from reference TRBV11-3 and TRBJ2-3, is EAGVVQSPRYKIIEKKQPVAFWCNPISGHNTLYWYLQNLGQGPELLIRYENEEAVDDSQLPKDRFSAERLKGVDSTLKIQPAELGDSAVYLCASSLGQGSTDTQYFGPGTRLTVL.

The J gene is TRBJ1-3, the V gene TRBV15; no reliable D call. Germline V gene sequence: CDR1 LNHNV, CDR2 YYDKDF (reference sequence). The CDR3 is made up of 16 amino acids. V dropped 0 bases and J dropped 8 bases, with 17 bases sitting between them. DNA of the CDR3: TGTGCCACCAGCAGAGATCGCCCTTTTCTTGGCTACACCATATATTTT. The encoded protein is CATSRDRPFLGYTIYF. Using reference TRBV15 and TRBJ1-3 for the parts outside the CDR3, the full variable domain is DAMVIQNPRYQVTQFGKPVTLSCSQTLNHNVMYWYQQKSSQAPKLLFHYYDKDFNNEADTPDNFQSRRPNTSFCFLDIRSPGLGDTAMYLCATSRDRPFLGYTIYFGEGSWLTVV.